This TCR beta chain comes out of a study of OX40 agonist ivuxolimab in advanced cancers. Whole-study context: Participants, around 80% male, averaged approximately 65 years of age, ranging from about 23 to 90.

This CDR3 has 15 amino acids. The germline V gene encodes CDR1 SEHNR and CDR2 FQNEAQ (reference sequence). Germline trimming cut 5 bases from V and 8 bases from J; bases unmatched to any gene: 10. Measured with immunoSEQ multiplex PCR; TCRdb has only the in-frame clones, and not every one. This repertoire shows 35,000 to 50,000 clones, 88% found once; its top ten account for 1.1%. The sample in question was CD4+ or CD8+ T cells sorted from blood, obtained in a trial of the OX40 agonist ivuxolimab. The chain employs TRBV7-9 and TRBJ1-4; 8 nucleotides line up with TRBD1. The TCR sequence derives from an adult with an advanced solid tumor such as melanoma, head and neck, liver or kidney cancer. CDR3 amino acids: CASSPRTGLDEKLFF. CDR3 DNA sequence: TGTGCCAGCAGCCCAAGGACAGGGTTGGACGAAAAACTGTTTTTT.